In this sample, the clone carrying this TCR beta chain turned up a few times. The antigen remains unidentified. Specified time point: persistent/refractory GD, antithyroid drugs over 5 years with positive TRAb. RNA isolated from PBMCs was used to make the TCR library. As collected, the peripheral blood samples measured roughly 8.6 milliliters each and went into EDTA tubes. TCR beta libraries were built with iRepertoire HTBI primers and Arm-PCR of CDR3 regions. TCRdb fed the multiplex PCR reads into MiXCR, producing one record per CDR3 protein. The repertoire has about 470,000 distinct CDR3 sequences, more than 20% of them found once; the top ten carry 7% to 10%. This sample was taken from a study of regulatory T cells in long-lasting Graves disease. Study-level information: Persistence in Graves' disease required over 5 years of antithyroid drugs plus positive TSH receptor antibodies. Findings and limits, study-wide: Researchers reported studying only peripheral blood, not thyroid tissue.

The sequencing used peripheral blood mononuclear cells (PBMCs), collected when the disease was refractory, from a patient treated with antithyroid drugs. This TCR came from a female donor with Graves disease.

CDR3 sequence (DNA): TGCAGTGCACAACGGGACAGGGGGGAAGAAAAACTGTTTTTT. Its translation is CSAQRDRGEEKLFF. The V gene is TRBV20-1, the J gene TRBJ1-4; 11 bases align to TRBD1. Per germline, CDR1 DFQATT and CDR2 SNEGSKA (reference sequence). Losses at the gene ends were 6 bases for V and 8 bases for J; bases not matched to a gene: 8. CDR3 length: 14 amino acids.